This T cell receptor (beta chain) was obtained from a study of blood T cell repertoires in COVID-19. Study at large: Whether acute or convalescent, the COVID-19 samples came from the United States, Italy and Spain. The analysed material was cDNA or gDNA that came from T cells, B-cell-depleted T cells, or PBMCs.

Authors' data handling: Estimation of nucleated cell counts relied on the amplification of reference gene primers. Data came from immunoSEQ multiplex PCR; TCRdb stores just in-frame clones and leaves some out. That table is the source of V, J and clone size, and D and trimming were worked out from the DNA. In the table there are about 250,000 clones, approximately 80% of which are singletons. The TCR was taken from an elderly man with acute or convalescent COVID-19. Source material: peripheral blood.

Written as DNA, the CDR3 is TGTGCCAGCTCACCGTCGGGGTTCACCTACGAGCAGTACTTC. Its translation is CASSPSGFTYEQYF. This chain connects TRBV18 to TRBJ2-7, with D possibly TRBD2 on 5 matching bases. V was shortened by 3 bases and J by 2 bases, with 11 bases between the two germline ends. This CDR3 has 14 amino acids. CDR1 is KGHSH and CDR2 is LQKENI in the germline V gene.